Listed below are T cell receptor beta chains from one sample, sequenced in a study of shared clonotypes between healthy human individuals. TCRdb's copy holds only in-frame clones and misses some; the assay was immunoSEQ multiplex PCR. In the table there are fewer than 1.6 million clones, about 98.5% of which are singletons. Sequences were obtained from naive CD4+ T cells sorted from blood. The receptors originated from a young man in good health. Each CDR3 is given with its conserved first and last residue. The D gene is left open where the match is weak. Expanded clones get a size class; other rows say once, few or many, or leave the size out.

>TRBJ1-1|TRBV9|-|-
TGTGCCAGCAGCGCCGCGACAGGCCTGAACACTGAAGCTTTCTTT
CASSAATGLNTEAFF
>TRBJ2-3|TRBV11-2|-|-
TGTGCCAGCAGCTTACAGGGGACCACAGATACGCAGTATTTT
CASSLQGTTDTQYF
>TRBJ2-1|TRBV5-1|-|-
TGCGCCAGCAGCTTAAGCCGTCACCATGAGCAGTTCTTC
CASSLSRHHEQFF
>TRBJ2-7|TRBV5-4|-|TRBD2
TGTGCCAGCAGCCTCGGGAGGCCGGGAGGGCCCTTAGGGGAGCAGTACTTC
CASSLGRPGGPLGEQYF
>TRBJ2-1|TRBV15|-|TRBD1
TGTGCCACCAGCTCAAACGACAGGGGCAGCTACAATGAGCAGTTCTTC
CATSSNDRGSYNEQFF
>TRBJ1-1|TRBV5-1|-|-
TGCGCCAGCAGCTCGGGACAGAACACTGAAGCTTTCTTT
CASSSGQNTEAFF
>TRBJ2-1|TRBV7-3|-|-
TGTGCCAGCAGCTTTTCGGGAACTTCCTACAATGAGCAGTTCTTC
CASSFSGTSYNEQFF
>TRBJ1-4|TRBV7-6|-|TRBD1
TGTGCCAGCAGCTTGACAGGGGGAGACGAAAAACTGTTTTTT
CASSLTGGDEKLFF
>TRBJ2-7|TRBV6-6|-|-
TGTGCCGCGACGGCCGGGTCAGACGAGCAGTACTTC
CAATAGSDEQYF
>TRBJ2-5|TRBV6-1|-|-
TGTGCCAGCAGTGAAGCTGGGTCAGCGACCCAGTACTTC
CASSEAGSATQYF
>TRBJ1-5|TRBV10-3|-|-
TGTGCCATCAGTGAGTCGATTTTGCGAAATAGCAATCAGCCCCAGCATTTT
CAISESILRNSNQPQHF
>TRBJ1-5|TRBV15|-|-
TGTGCCACCAGCAGAGATCCCGATCAGCCCCAGCATTTT
CATSRDPDQPQHF
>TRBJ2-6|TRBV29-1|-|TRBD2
TGCAGCGTTGTAGCGGGTTATGGGGCCAACGTCCTGACTTTC
CSVVAGYGANVLTF
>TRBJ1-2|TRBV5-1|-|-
TGCGCCAGCAGCTTGGACCCAAACTTCTATGGCTACACCTTC
CASSLDPNFYGYTF
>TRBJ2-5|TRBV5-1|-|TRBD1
TGCGCCAGCAGCTGGGGGCACCGGGACAGGGAAGAGACCCAGTACTTC
CASSWGHRDREETQYF
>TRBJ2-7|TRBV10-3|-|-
TGTGCCATCAGACAGGACTCAACGTTCTACGAGCAGTACTTC
CAIRQDSTFYEQYF
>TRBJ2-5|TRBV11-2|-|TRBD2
TGTGCCAGCAGCAAAAAGGGGCGGCGGGAGCGACAAGAGACCCAGTACTTC
CASSKKGRRERQETQYF
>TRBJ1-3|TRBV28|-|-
TGTGCCAGCAATGATAGAAAGGGGTCCTCTGGAAACACCATATATTTT
CASNDRKGSSGNTIYF
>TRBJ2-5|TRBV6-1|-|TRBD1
TGTGCCAGCAGGAGGGACAGGGGGTTGGAGACCCAGTACTTC
CASRRDRGLETQYF
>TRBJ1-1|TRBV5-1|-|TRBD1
TGCGCCAGCAGAACTCGACCCGGGACAGCTGACACTGAAGCTTTCTTT
CASRTRPGTADTEAFF
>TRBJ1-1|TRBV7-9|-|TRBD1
TGTGCCAGCAGCTTGCGACAGGGGAAATACGGGGGGACTGAAGCTTTCTTT
CASSLRQGKYGGTEAFF
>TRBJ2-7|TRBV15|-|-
TGTGCCACCAGTTCCAACACCTTTCGGCCCGGCGAGCAGTACTTC
CATSSNTFRPGEQYF
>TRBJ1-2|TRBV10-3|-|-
TGTGCCATCAGGGCCGAGAAAACAGGGATCGGCTACACCTTC
CAIRAEKTGIGYTF
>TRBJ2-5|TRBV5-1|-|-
TGCGCCAGCAGCTTGGCATCTGGTCCAGAGACCCAGTACTTC
CASSLASGPETQYF
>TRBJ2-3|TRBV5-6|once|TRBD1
TGTGCCAGCAGCTTGGGGGGAACAGGGGTTTCAGATACGCAGTATTTT
CASSLGGTGVSDTQYF
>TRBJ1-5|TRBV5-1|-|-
TGCGCCAGCAGCTTAAGGGGCGATCAGCCCCAGCATTTT
CASSLRGDQPQHF
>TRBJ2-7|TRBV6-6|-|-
TGTGCCAGCAGTTACGGCGAGACCTACGAGCAGTACTTC
CASSYGETYEQYF
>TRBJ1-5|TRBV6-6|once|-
TGTGCCAGCAGTTTCGACACAAATAGCAATCAGCCCCAGCATTTT
CASSFDTNSNQPQHF
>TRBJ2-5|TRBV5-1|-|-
TGCGCCAGCAGCGCGGGACCGGGAGAGACCCAGTACTTC
CASSAGPGETQYF
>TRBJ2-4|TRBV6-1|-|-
TGTGCCTCCGGAGGATTAGCCAAAAACATTCAGTACTTC
CASGGLAKNIQYF
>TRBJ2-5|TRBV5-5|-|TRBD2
TGTGCCAGCAGCTTGCTTCCGGGACTAGCAGAGACCCAGTACTTC
CASSLLPGLAETQYF
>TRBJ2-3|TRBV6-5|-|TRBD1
TGTGCCAGCAGTCACGGACAGGGTGGAACAGATACGCAGTATTTT
CASSHGQGGTDTQYF
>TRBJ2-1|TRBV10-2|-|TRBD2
TGCGCCAGCAGTGAGTGGCTAGCGGGAGGGGTTACAAATGAGCAGTTCTTC
CASSEWLAGGVTNEQFF
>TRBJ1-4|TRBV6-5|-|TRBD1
TGTGCCAGCAGAAGGACAGGAGGCCTTGAAAAACTGTTTTTT
CASRRTGGLEKLFF
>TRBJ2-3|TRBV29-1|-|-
TGCAGCGTTGACGCAGGGTTTCACACAGATACGCAGTATTTT
CSVDAGFHTDTQYF
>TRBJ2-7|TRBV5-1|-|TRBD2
TGCGCCAGCAGCTTGGAGGCTAGCGGCCCCTACGAGCAGTACTTC
CASSLEASGPYEQYF
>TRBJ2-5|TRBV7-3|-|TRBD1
TGTGCCAGCAGCTTAACAGCAGGGGGCCTGGAGACCCAGTACTTC
CASSLTAGGLETQYF
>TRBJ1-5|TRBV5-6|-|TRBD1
TGTGCCAGCAGCTTCGGGACAGGCTATAGCAATCAGCCCCAGCATTTT
CASSFGTGYSNQPQHF
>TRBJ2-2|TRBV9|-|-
TGTGCCAGCAGCGCCGGGACAACGAACACCGGGGAGCTGTTTTTT
CASSAGTTNTGELFF
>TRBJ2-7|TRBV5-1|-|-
TGCGCCAGCAGCCCGATCCCTTCTCTACCCGACGAGCAGTACTTC
CASSPIPSLPDEQYF
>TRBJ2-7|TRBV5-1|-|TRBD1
TGCGCCAGCAGCTTGGCTGGACAGGGGGGCTTATACGAGCAGTACTTC
CASSLAGQGGLYEQYF
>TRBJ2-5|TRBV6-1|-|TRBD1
TGTGCCAGCACCGAGACAGGGGTGGAGACCCAGTACTTC
CASTETGVETQYF
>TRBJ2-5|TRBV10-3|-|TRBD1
TGTGCCATCAGTGCGCTGGGACAGATACAAGAGACCCAGTACTTC
CAISALGQIQETQYF
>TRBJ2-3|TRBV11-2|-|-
TGTGCCAGCAGCGCATCCTTCGATACGCAGTATTTT
CASSASFDTQYF
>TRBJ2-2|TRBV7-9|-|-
TGTGCCAGCAGCTTAGGTCCCACAGGGCGCGCCACCGGGGAGCTGTTTTTT
CASSLGPTGRATGELFF
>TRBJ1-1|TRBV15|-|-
TGTGCCACCAGCAGAGAGCCCACAGGGATGAACACTGAAGCTTTCTTT
CATSREPTGMNTEAFF
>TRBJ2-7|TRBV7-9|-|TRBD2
TGTGCCAGCAGCTTCCCCGGGACTAGCAGGGGCGAGCAGTACTTC
CASSFPGTSRGEQYF
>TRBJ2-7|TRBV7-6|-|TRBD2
TGTGCCAGCGCGGGGACTAGCATCTACGAGCAGTACTTC
CASAGTSIYEQYF
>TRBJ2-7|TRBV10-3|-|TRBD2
TGTGCCATCAGTGATTCCCGAGCGGGGTCAGCCTACGAGCAGTACTTC
CAISDSRAGSAYEQYF
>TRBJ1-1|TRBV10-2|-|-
TGCGCCAGCAGCCAACAGGGGAACACTGAAGCTTTCTTT
CASSQQGNTEAFF
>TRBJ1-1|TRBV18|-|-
TGTGCCAGCTCATTGGTCACTGAAGCTTTCTTT
CASSLVTEAFF
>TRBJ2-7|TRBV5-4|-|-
TGTGCCAGCAGCCAGGACCCGGCGACCTACGAGCAGTACTTC
CASSQDPATYEQYF
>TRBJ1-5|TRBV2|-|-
TGTGCCAGCAGTCTTGACAGATCTGGCAATCAGCCCCAGCATTTT
CASSLDRSGNQPQHF
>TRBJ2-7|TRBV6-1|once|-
TGTGCCAGCAGTGACTGGGACTCAGGCTACGAGCAGTACTTC
CASSDWDSGYEQYF
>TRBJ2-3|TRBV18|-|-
TGTGCCAGCTCACCACAGGGTTTGACTAGCACAGATACGCAGTATTTT
CASSPQGLTSTDTQYF
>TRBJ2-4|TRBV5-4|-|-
TGTGCCAGCAGCTCGGGGACTTCGAAAGCCAAAAACATTCAGTACTTC
CASSSGTSKAKNIQYF
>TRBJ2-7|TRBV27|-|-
TGTGCCAGCAGTTCCCCGGACAGCGTTAAGCAGTACTTC
CASSSPDSVKQYF